The source of this T cell receptor (beta chain) is a study of shared clonotypes between healthy human individuals. Overall study results and limits: Non-shared clonotypes had lower generation probabilities than clonotypes shared by all four sorted-subset donors.

Germline V CDR1 and CDR2: MNHNS, SASEGT. V lost 5 bases and J 11 bases, leaving 15 bases between the germline ends. The length of the CDR3 is 13 residues. It was about 180 ng DNA, about 30,000 T cell genomes, that sorted-subset replicate PCRs used. Clones were read by immunoSEQ multiplex PCR, and TCRdb kept only the in-frame ones, dropping some. Of 2 million to 2.5 million clones detected, nearly 97% appear once; the ten largest clones hold roughly 0.13%. On this clone itself: Its antigen is not identified.

The chain couples TRBV6-1 to TRBJ1-4; D is unclear. Sequences were obtained from naive CD4+ T cells sorted from blood. Subset described: CD45RA+ positively selected. The source is a man between 18 and 29 years old in good health. This chain's CDR3 is CASSFPGPGKLFF. The CDR3 nucleotides are TGTGCCAGCAGTTTCCCCGGGCCTGGGAAACTGTTTTTT.